This T cell receptor (beta chain) came from a study of T cell responses to AZD1222 COVID-19 vaccine. The method was immunoSEQ multiplex PCR; TCRdb's version includes in-frame clones alone and lacks a portion of them. The sample carries around 100,000 clones, around 85% recorded once. This clonotype was sampled from an adult who received the AZD1222 COVID-19 vaccine. The specimen was peripheral blood, collected 28 days after the second AZD1222 dose.

The CDR3 nucleotides read TGTGCTAGTGGTTCGGACAGGGTTATAAACATTCAGTACTTC. It codes for CASGSDRVINIQYF. The V and J genes are TRBV12-5 and TRBJ2-4; 8 nucleotides agree with TRBD1. There are 14 residues in the CDR3. Germline-derived CDR1 and CDR2 are LGHNT and FRNRAP. The V and J ends lost 4 bases and 6 bases, in that order; junction bases with no gene match: 5.